Shown below are 3 T cell receptor beta chains from a single sample sequenced in a study of blood T cell repertoires in COVID-19. Produced via immunoSEQ multiplex PCR; TCRdb's table is partial and in-frame only. The sample carries around 230,000 clones, 80% to 90% recorded once. Sequencing was carried out using PBMCs or T cells enriched from blood (not recorded which). These receptor sequences come from a man between 18 and 35 years old with acute COVID-19.

This chain links TRBV9 with TRBJ1-3, with D unresolved. Germline CDR1 is SGDLS and CDR2 is YYNGEE. V dropped 0 bases and J dropped 9 bases, with 16 bases sitting between them. The CDR3 is 15 residues long. The DNA for the CDR3 is TGTGCCAGCAGCGTAGCAGGCAGCCTGGGGAGCACCATATATTTT. This sequence encodes CASSVAGSLGSTIYF.

The chain carries TRBV5-4 and TRBJ1-5, with a possible D match to TRBD1 (5 bases). Germline V CDR1 and CDR2: SGHNT, YYREEE (reference sequence). The CDR3 has 15 amino acids. Trimming shortened V by 4 bases and J by 4 bases, and 15 bases separated the two germline ends. CDR3: CASSAHPGENQPQHF. The CDR3 DNA reads as TGTGCCAGCAGCGCGCATCCGGGGGAAAATCAGCCCCAGCATTTT.

In its sample, this clone was seen a few times. The V and J genes are TRBV5-1 and TRBJ1-1; 10 nucleotides line up with TRBD1. V shed 1 base, J shed 11 bases, and the junction held 8 bases outside the gene matches. The CDR3 runs to 14 residues. Germline loops: CDR1 SGHRS, CDR2 YFSETQ. The CDR3 nucleotides read TGCGCCAGCAGCTTGTCCGGGACAGGGGAGTCGGCTTTCTTT. The encoded protein is CASSLSGTGESAFF.